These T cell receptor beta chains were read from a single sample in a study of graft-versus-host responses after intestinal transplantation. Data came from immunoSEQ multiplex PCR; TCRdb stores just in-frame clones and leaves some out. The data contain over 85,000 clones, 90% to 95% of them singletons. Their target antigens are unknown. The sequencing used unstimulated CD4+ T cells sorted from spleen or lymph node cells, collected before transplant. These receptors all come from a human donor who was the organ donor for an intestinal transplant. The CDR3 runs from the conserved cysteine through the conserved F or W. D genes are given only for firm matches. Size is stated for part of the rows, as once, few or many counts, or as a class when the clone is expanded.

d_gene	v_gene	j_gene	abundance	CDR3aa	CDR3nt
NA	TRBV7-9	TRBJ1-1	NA	CASSSDRRLNTEAFF	TGTGCCAGCAGTTCGGACAGACGGTTGAACACTGAAGCTTTCTTT
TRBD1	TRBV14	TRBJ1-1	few	CASSQDWGQGYAEAFF	TGTGCCAGCAGCCAAGATTGGGGACAGGGTTACGCTGAAGCTTTCTTT
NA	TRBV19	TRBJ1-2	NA	CASSIRGRGYGYTF	TGTGCCAGTAGTATAAGGGGCAGAGGCTATGGCTACACCTTC
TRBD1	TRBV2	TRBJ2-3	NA	CASSGQGAGTDTQYF	TGTGCCAGCAGTGGACAGGGGGCAGGGACAGATACGCAGTATTTT
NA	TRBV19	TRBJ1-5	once	CASSMDAAGRQPQHF	TGTGCCAGTAGTATGGACGCGGCAGGGAGGCAGCCCCAGCATTTT
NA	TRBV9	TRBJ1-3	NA	CASSVGERSSGNTIYF	TGTGCCAGCAGCGTAGGAGAACGGAGCTCTGGAAACACCATATATTTT
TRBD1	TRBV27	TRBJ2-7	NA	CASSLRDREAYEQYF	TGTGCCAGCAGTTTAAGGGACAGGGAGGCCTACGAGCAGTACTTC
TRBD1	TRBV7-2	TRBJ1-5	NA	CASSLTGDQPQHF	TGTGCCAGCAGCTTGACAGGGGATCAGCCCCAGCATTTT
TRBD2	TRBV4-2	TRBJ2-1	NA	CASSQNPTVAGLYNEQFF	TGTGCCAGCAGCCAAAACCCCACGGTAGCGGGACTATACAATGAGCAGTTCTTC
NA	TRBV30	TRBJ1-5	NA	CAWSAGGQPQHF	TGTGCCTGGAGTGCCGGGGGGCAGCCCCAGCATTTT
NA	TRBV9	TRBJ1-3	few	CASSGVTGGNTIYF	TGTGCCAGCAGCGGGGTGACGGGTGGAAACACCATATATTTT
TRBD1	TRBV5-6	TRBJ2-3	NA	CASSLKGTAIYTDTQYF	TGTGCCAGCAGCCTGAAGGGGACAGCAATTTACACAGATACGCAGTATTTT
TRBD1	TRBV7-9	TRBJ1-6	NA	CASSSWTGMELYNSPLHF	TGTGCCAGCAGCTCCTGGACAGGAATGGAACTCTATAATTCACCCCTCCACTTT
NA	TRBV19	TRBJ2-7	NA	CASSIDATGPLEQYF	TGTGCCAGTAGTATAGATGCGACAGGCCCTCTCGAGCAGTACTTC